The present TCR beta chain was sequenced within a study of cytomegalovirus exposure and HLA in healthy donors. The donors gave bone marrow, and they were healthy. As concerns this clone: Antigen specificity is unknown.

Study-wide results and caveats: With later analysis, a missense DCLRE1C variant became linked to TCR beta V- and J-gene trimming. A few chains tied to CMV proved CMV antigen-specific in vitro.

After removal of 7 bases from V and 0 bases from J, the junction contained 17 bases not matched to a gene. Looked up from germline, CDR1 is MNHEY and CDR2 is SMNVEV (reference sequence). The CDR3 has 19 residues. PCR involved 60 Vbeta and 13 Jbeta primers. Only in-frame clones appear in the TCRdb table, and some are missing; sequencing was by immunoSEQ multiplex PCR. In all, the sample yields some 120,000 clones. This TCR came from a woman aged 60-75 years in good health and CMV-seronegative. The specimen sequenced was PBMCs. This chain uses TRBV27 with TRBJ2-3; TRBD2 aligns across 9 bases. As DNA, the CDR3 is TGTGCCAGCAACCAAAGGGGCGGGTTAGCGGGGGCTAGCACAGATACGCAGTATTTT. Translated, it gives CASNQRGGLAGASTDTQYF.